The rows below give T cell receptor beta chains drawn from one sample of a study of CD8+ T cells in alopecia areata. Sequencing was performed with immunoSEQ multiplex PCR; in TCRdb, only in-frame clones are kept and a portion is missing. Among roughly 92,000 clones listed, about 70% were seen once. Source: CD8+ T cells sorted from blood, taken around week 46, from a patient treated with tofacitinib. The origin of the receptors is a human donor with alopecia areata. CDR3s leave out the opening cysteine and the closing phenylalanine or tryptophan.

j_call	v_call	cdr3_aa
TRBJ2-3	TRBV6-4	ASSKGAGSDTQY
TRBJ2-7	TRBV5-6	ASSAAGTGGSYEQY
TRBJ2-2	TRBV23-1	ASSQSSRDTDGHTGELF
TRBJ2-1	TRBV4-3	ASSLGGFDNEQF
TRBJ1-1	TRBV25-1	ASSEGHGNTEAF
TRBJ1-1	TRBV29-1	SVQGGVDAF
TRBJ2-7	TRBV6-6	ASSNSGTSYEQY
TRBJ2-3	TRBV19	ASKSATENTDTQY
TRBJ2-2	TRBV7-8	ASSPNTGTPNTGELF
TRBJ1-1	TRBV6-5	ASSPLEPVDTEAF
TRBJ2-7	TRBV15	ATSPTRDRSYEQY
TRBJ2-4	TRBV19	ASSPILRGEPNIQY
TRBJ1-1	TRBV29-1	SVWTVGYTEAF
TRBJ2-4	TRBV7-9	ASSGGRELAKNIQY
TRBJ2-2	TRBV29-1	SVEENTGELF
TRBJ1-1	TRBV4-3	ASSLWTGSTEAF
TRBJ2-7	TRBV18	ASSLYGQGQQQY
TRBJ1-2	TRBV29-1	SVPRDVGGYT
TRBJ2-5	TRBV7-3	ASSLGTGPQETQY
TRBJ2-1	TRBV13	ASSASKTGDNEQF
TRBJ2-1	TRBV25-1	ASSGKYNEQF
TRBJ2-1	TRBV2	ARSGLKSYNEQF
TRBJ2-1	TRBV27	ASSLGQGGNEQF
TRBJ2-7	TRBV12-5	ASGVEGNSYEQY
TRBJ2-3	TRBV27	ASSQSGFLRGTDTQY
TRBJ2-7	TRBV4-3	ASSQDPAGGSEQY
TRBJ2-7	TRBV6-5	ASSPTGNDEQY
TRBJ2-1	TRBV27	ASSLLPLTSGAPGQF
TRBJ2-3	TRBV9	ASSITGTGAADTQY
TRBJ2-3	TRBV7-6	ASSLGRGYTDTQY
TRBJ1-1	TRBV19	ATARTGNTEAF
TRBJ2-5	TRBV29-1	SGVGGETQY
TRBJ2-3	TRBV11-2	ASSLDPPAADTQY
TRBJ1-1	TRBV4-3	ASSQAWGRAEAF
TRBJ2-1	TRBV2	ASTIGYNEQF
TRBJ2-2	TRBV6-5	ASSSGTGETGELF
TRBJ1-1	TRBV5-1	ASSLEGTEAF
TRBJ2-2	TRBV29-1	SVLANTGELF
TRBJ1-5	TRBV30	AWSAGLGQPQH
TRBJ1-1	TRBV4-1	ASSQDVVRLNTEAF
TRBJ1-2	TRBV6-5	ASSYSPGSPYGYT
TRBJ2-7	TRBV20-1	SADFSYEQY
TRBJ2-1	TRBV30	AWSVAAGASDEQF
TRBJ2-7	TRBV12-5	ASGLGGQANEQY
TRBJ1-1	TRBV19	ASSMGRRMNTEAF